One sample yielded the 6 T cell receptor beta chains listed below, sequenced in a study of human CD8 memory T cell subsets. Generation of TCR beta libraries used UMI-labeled 5' RACE. No DNA is given; TCRdb re-called the 5' RACE reads and lists each CDR3 protein once. Recorded for this sample: 9,500 to 12,000 distinct CDR3 sequences. Specimen: CD8+ stem-like memory T cells (TSCM and TCM) sorted from PBMCs. The subset: stem-like memory CD8 T cells (TSTEM), CCR7+ PD-1- TIGIT-. The receptors were sampled from a human donor in good health.

Its frequency marks this clonotype as medium-sized. The J gene is TRBJ2-5, the V gene TRBV4-1; TCRdb names TRBD1, which stays unverified in the absence of DNA. Per germline, CDR1 MGHRA and CDR2 YSYEKL. This CDR3 has 17 amino acids. The CDR3 reads CASSQPDRGRLEETQYF.

The chain links TRBV29-1 to TRBJ2-1; TCRdb's assignment of TRBD2 cannot be checked, as there is no DNA. CDR1 and CDR2 (germline): SQVTM, ANQGSEA. The CDR3 extends over 13 amino acids. CDR3 protein: CSVASGIYNEQFF.

V gene TRBV6-2 or TRBV6-3 combines with J gene TRBJ2-7. This CDR3 region has 16 residues. The germline CDR1 and CDR2 sequences are MNHEY and SVGEGT. The CDR3 reads CASSYSIGGRAYEQYF.

The V gene is TRBV19, the J gene TRBJ2-1. This CDR3 region has 13 residues. Germline V gene data show CDR1 as LNHDA and CDR2 as SQIVND (reference sequence). The CDR3 spells CASALSSGNEQFF.

The chain links TRBV29-1 to TRBJ2-1; TCRdb's assignment of TRBD2 cannot be checked, as there is no DNA. From germline, CDR1 is SQVTM and CDR2 ANQGSEA. The length of the CDR3 is 15 residues. CDR3 in amino acids: CSVDGGLVFENEQFF.

The gene calls are TRBV7-3 and TRBJ1-1. Germline V gene lookup returns CDR1 SGHTA and CDR2 FQGTGA. This CDR3 comprises 16 residues. CDR3: CASSPRTFLGGTEAFF.